Below, 19 T cell receptor beta chains from the same sample are listed, as sequenced in a study of early stage breast cancer tumors. This table comes from immunoSEQ multiplex PCR, and its TCRdb copy is limited to in-frame clones, with some not included. Among some 58,000 clones, around three quarters were seen once, and the ten largest hold 3% to 4%. The sequencing sample was made of blood. The receptors stem from a person younger than 45 with breast cancer.

The J gene is TRBJ1-2, the V gene TRBV19; D is uncertain. This CDR3 region has 12 residues. Trimming took 1 base from V and 8 from J, leaving 8 bases between them. The germline V gene encodes CDR1 LNHDA and CDR2 SQIVND (reference sequence). The CDR3 loop reads CASSIGRIGYTF. DNA of the CDR3: TGTGCCAGTAGTATAGGGAGGATCGGCTACACCTTC.

The chain employs TRBV15 and TRBJ1-1, with D unresolved. Germline V gene sequence: CDR1 LNHNV, CDR2 YYDKDF (reference sequence). V gave up 1 base and J gave up 4 bases, with 10 bases separating them. This CDR3 contains 14 residues. As DNA, the CDR3 is TGTGCCACCAGCAGAGCGGCAGAGCTCACTGAAGCTTTCTTT. As protein: CATSRAAELTEAFF.

V is TRBV4-1 and J is TRBJ1-2, with D unresolved. In germline, CDR1 is MGHRA, CDR2 YSYEKL. This CDR3 spans 16 amino acids. With 5 bases removed from V and 0 bases from J, the gap between germline ends came to 16 bases. The DNA for the CDR3 is TGCGCCAGCAGCGAAGCGGTCAGAGGATCTAACTATGGCTACACCTTC. This translates into CASSEAVRGSNYGYTF.

The chain carries TRBV28 and TRBJ1-2; D is unclear. Germline V gene data show CDR1 as MDHEN and CDR2 as SYDVKM. Trimming pared 4 bases from V and 8 bases from J, leaving 14 bases between. The CDR3 runs 13 residues. CDR3 coding DNA: TGTGCCAGCAGTTCCCACCCCGGAGACGGCTACACCTTC. This codes for CASSSHPGDGYTF.

V and J are TRBV10-3 and TRBJ2-3; 9 positions agree with TRBD2. J lost 2 bases, V lost 1 base, and 4 bases had no gene match. The CDR3 has 16 residues. The germline V gene has CDR1 ENHRY and CDR2 SYGVKD. In DNA, the CDR3 is TGTGCCATCAGTGAGTTTGGGGGACTAGCCACAGATACGCAGTATTTT. It specifies CAISEFGGLATDTQYF.

The CDR3 here is CASSPTGTGDSPLHF. The CDR3 nucleotides read TGTGCCAGCAGCCCAACCGGGACAGGGGATTCACCCCTCCACTTT. The chain recombines TRBV7-3 with TRBJ1-6; 10 nucleotides match TRBD1. Losses at the gene ends were 5 bases for V and 8 bases for J; bases not matched to a gene: 6. CDR1 is SGHTA, CDR2 FQGTGA, per germline. This CDR3 has 15 amino acids.

The chain has TRBV12-5 and TRBJ1-5; D unclear. V was cut by 3 bases and J by 0 bases, with 6 bases left in between. CDR1 and CDR2 from the germline V gene are LGHNT and FRNRAP. CDR3 length: 14 residues. CDR3 sequence reads: CASGFHYSNQPQHF. The CDR3 DNA follows: TGTGCTAGTGGTTTCCATTATAGCAATCAGCCCCAGCATTTT.

V gene TRBV4-2 combines with J gene TRBJ2-2; weak D call: TRBD2 (6 bases). The V and J ends lost 4 bases and 7 bases respectively, with 16 bases between them. Germline lookup yields CDR1 LGHNA and CDR2 YNFKEQ. The CDR3 runs 15 residues. The CDR3 DNA sequence: TGTGCCAGCAGCCTTCGACTAGGGGCGTACGGGGAGCTGTTTTTT. As protein: CASSLRLGAYGELFF.

The CDR3 DNA sequence: TGTGCCAGCAGTTTTATCATGGGGCCGGGGAGACAAGAGACCCAGTACTTC. Residues: CASSFIMGPGRQETQYF. This chain uses TRBV27 with TRBJ2-5; D assignment may be TRBD1 or TRBD2 (5 bases each). CDR3 length: 17 residues. V lost 3 bases and J 2 bases, leaving 19 bases between the germline ends. The germline CDR1 and CDR2 sequences are MNHEY and SMNVEV (reference sequence).

This clone turned up a few times. The V gene is TRBV12-5, the J gene TRBJ1-2, with 8 bases aligning to TRBD1. The CDR3 length is 19 residues. Germline assignment: CDR1 LGHNT and CDR2 FRNRAP. V lost 4 bases to trimming and J lost 0 bases; unmatched junction nucleotides: 16. The CDR3 reads CASGYRTGQAVQANYGYTF. In nucleotides, the CDR3 is TGTGCTAGTGGTTACAGAACGGGACAGGCTGTTCAAGCTAACTATGGCTACACCTTC.

This chain joins TRBV7-2 and TRBJ1-1; D is uncertain. CDR3 length: 13 residues. Germline lookup yields CDR1 SGHTA and CDR2 FQGNSA. Trimming stripped 0 bases from V and 4 bases from J, with 6 bases between. CDR3 loop: CASSLASSTEAFF. In DNA, the CDR3 is TGTGCCAGCAGCTTAGCGTCAAGCACTGAAGCTTTCTTT.

This clone has only a few counts. The CDR3 bases are TGCGCCAGCAGCTTTTATCCGACTAGCGGGACAGATACGCAGTATTTT. Translating gives CASSFYPTSGTDTQYF. V and J are TRBV5-1 and TRBJ2-3, with 10 bases aligning to TRBD2. The germline gives CDR1 SGHRS, CDR2 YFSETQ. The CDR3 covers 16 residues. Germline trimming cut 2 bases from V and 3 bases from J; bases unmatched to any gene: 6.

The chain employs TRBV5-8 and TRBJ2-6, with D possibly TRBD2 on 6 matching bases. Trimming cost V 1 base and J 2 bases, with 10 bases left between them. This CDR3 has 16 amino acids. CDR1 SGHTS and CDR2 YDEGEE come from the germline V gene. The CDR3 sequence is CASSLFRGTGANVLTF. The DNA of the CDR3 is TGTGCCAGCAGCTTGTTTCGGGGGACTGGGGCCAACGTCCTGACTTTC.

The chain links TRBV6-4 to TRBJ2-1; 7 bases are shared with TRBD1. CDR1 and CDR2 from the germline V gene are MRHNA and SNTAGT. The CDR3 length is 15 residues. With V trimmed by 2 bases and J by 1 base, 2 bases remained unmatched. The CDR3 loop is CASSDKGASYNEQFF. CDR3 in DNA: TGTGCCAGCAGTGACAAGGGGGCTTCCTACAATGAGCAGTTCTTC.

This chain links TRBV30 with TRBJ1-4, with D tentatively TRBD1 (6 bases). V lost 0 bases, J lost 4 bases, and 9 bases lay in between. Germline CDR1 reads GTSNPN; CDR2 reads SVGIG (reference sequence). CDR3 size: 14 residues. This CDR3 reads CAWSVRGGNEKLFF. In DNA, the CDR3 is TGTGCCTGGAGTGTGAGGGGGGGTAATGAAAAACTGTTTTTT.

The V call is TRBV2, the J call TRBJ1-1; D not resolved. CDR3 size: 13 residues. Trimming stripped 6 bases from V and 1 base from J, with 9 bases between. The germline V gene has CDR1 SNHLY and CDR2 FYNNEI. The CDR3 is CASRLQRNTEAFF. DNA of the CDR3: TGTGCCAGCAGGCTACAGAGGAACACTGAAGCTTTCTTT.

The V call is TRBV7-2, the J call TRBJ2-1, with D perhaps matching TRBD2 (5 bases). This CDR3 is 13 amino acids long. Trimming stripped 5 bases from V and 4 bases from J, with 9 bases between. The germline V gene encodes CDR1 SGHTA and CDR2 FQGNSA. CDR3 sequence: CASSLGLYNEQFF. In DNA, the CDR3 is TGTGCCAGCAGCCTTGGACTGTACAATGAGCAGTTCTTC.

This clone was recorded once. This chain connects TRBV27 to TRBJ2-7; 7 bases align to TRBD1. CDR1 and CDR2 from the germline V gene are MNHEY and SMNVEV (reference sequence). V was clipped by 6 bases and J by 1 base; unmatched bases: 3. The CDR3 totals 13 residues. The CDR3 nucleotides read TGTGCCAGCAGCCAGGGGGATTCCTACGAGCAGTACTTC. Protein sequence: CASSQGDSYEQYF.

The chain joins TRBV5-1 to TRBJ1-2, with TRBD1 matching over 9 bases. V lost 6 bases, J lost 4 bases, and 13 bases stayed unmatched. The CDR3 is 16 amino acids. Germline V gives CDR1 SGHRS, CDR2 YFSETQ. The CDR3 sequence is CASNDPTGGDGYGYTF. The DNA of the CDR3 is TGCGCCAGCAACGATCCGACAGGGGGAGATGGCTATGGCTACACCTTC.